This TCR beta chain appears in the sequencing data of a study of cytomegalovirus exposure and HLA in healthy donors. Findings and caveats of the study: In an earlier analysis, most TCR beta V segments were productive about 87% or about 30% of the time. The authors confirmed in vitro that a few CMV-associated chains were specific for CMV antigens. A link between a missense DCLRE1C variant and TCR beta V- and J-gene trimming emerged from a later analysis.

To note about this clone: No antigen is known for it.

60 Vbeta and 13 Jbeta primers were used in PCR. Study processing details: Later, an analysis found tens of millions of unique TCR beta chains, and about 9.9 million of these were shared. Clones were read by immunoSEQ multiplex PCR, and TCRdb kept only the in-frame ones, dropping some. V and J calls plus clone size are reproduced from that table; the DNA served to infer D and trimming. The data hold fewer than 200,000 clones, with approximately 77% observed a single time. V shed 4 bases and J 5 bases; nucleotides not matched to a gene: 10. This CDR3 contains 15 residues. The germline V gene has CDR1 SGHNT and CDR2 YYREEE (reference sequence).

This TCR came from a man aged 35 to 55 in good health and CMV-seropositive. The sequenced material came from PBMCs. This sequence joins TRBV5-4 and TRBJ2-3, with 7 nucleotides matching TRBD2. The CDR3 region has the DNA TGTGCCAGCAGCCCCACCGGACTAGATGGAGATACGCAGTATTTT. It is translated as CASSPTGLDGDTQYF.